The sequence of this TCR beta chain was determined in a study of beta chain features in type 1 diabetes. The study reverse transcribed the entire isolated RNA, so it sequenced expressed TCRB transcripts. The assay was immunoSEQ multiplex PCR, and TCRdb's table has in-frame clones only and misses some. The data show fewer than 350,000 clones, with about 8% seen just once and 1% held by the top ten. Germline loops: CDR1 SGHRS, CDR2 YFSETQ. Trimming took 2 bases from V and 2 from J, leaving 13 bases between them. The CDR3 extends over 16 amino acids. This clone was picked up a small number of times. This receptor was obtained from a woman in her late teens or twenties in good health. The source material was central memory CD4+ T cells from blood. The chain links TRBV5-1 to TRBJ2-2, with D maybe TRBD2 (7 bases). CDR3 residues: CASSFPRGANTGELFF. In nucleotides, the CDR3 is TGCGCCAGCAGCTTCCCCCGGGGGGCCAACACCGGGGAGCTGTTTTTT.